This T cell receptor beta chain was profiled in a study of glioma-infiltrating T cells. The table lists this clonotype with many counts. Using RNA template, CDR3s of TCR alpha and beta were amplified with iRepertoire arm-PCR. In TCRdb, the multiplex PCR reads were re-called with MiXCR into one record per CDR3 protein. Of approximately 120,000 distinct CDR3 sequences in the sample, roughly 25% were seen once. V was trimmed by 7 bases and J by 2 bases, leaving 9 bases between them. The CDR3 consists of 13 residues. CDR1 and CDR2 from the germline V gene are SNHLY and FYNNEI. The receptor was derived from a human donor with low-grade glioma or glioblastoma, undergoing nonglioma brain surgery, or in good health (not recorded which). The gene calls are TRBV2 and TRBJ1-5; D gene unclear. Specimen: glioma tissue, nonneoplastic brain tissue, or PBMCs (not recorded which). The CDR3 coding sequence is TGTGCCAGCATGGGTACGGGCAATCAGCCCCAGCATTTT. Protein product: CASMGTGNQPQHF.